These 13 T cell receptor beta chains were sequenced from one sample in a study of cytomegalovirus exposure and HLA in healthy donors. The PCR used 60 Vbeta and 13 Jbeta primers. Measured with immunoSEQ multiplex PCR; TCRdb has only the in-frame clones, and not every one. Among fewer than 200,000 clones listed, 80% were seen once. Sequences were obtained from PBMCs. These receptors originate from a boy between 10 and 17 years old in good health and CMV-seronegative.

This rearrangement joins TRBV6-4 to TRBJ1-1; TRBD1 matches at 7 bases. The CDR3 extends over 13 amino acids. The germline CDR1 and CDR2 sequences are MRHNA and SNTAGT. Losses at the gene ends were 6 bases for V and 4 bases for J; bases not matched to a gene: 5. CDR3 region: CASSQGVGTEAFF. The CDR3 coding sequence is TGTGCCAGCAGCCAGGGGGTGGGCACTGAAGCTTTCTTT.

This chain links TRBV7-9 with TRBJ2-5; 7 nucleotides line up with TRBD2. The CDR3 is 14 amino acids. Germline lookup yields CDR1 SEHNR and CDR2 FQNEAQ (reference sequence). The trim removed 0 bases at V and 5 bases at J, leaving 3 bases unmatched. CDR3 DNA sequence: TGTGCCAGCAGCTTAGCGGGGGGGGACGAGACCCAGTACTTC. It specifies CASSLAGGDETQYF. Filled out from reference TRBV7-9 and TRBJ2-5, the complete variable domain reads DTGVSQNPRHKITKRGQNVTFRCDPISEHNRLYWYRQTLGQGPEFLTYFQNEAQLEKSRLLSDRFSAERPKGSFSTLEIQRTEQGDSAMYLCASSLAGGDETQYFGPGTRLLVL.

Here the CDR3 reads CASSLDSSGNYGYTF. CDR3 coding DNA: TGTGCCAGCAGCTTAGACTCCTCAGGGAACTATGGCTACACCTTC. The V and J genes are TRBV7-2 and TRBJ1-2, with D perhaps TRBD1 (5 bases). Trimming left V 1 base short and J 2 bases short, with 11 bases between. Germline lookup yields CDR1 SGHTA and CDR2 FQGNSA. The CDR3 sequence is 15 residues long.

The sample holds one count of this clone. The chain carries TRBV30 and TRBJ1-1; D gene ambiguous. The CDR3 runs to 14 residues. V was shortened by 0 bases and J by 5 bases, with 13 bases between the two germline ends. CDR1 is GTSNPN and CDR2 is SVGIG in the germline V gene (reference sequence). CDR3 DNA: TGTGCCTGGAGTGTAGGACTCCCTATGACTGAAGCTTTCTTT. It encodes CAWSVGLPMTEAFF. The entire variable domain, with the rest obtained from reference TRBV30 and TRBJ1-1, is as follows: SQTIHQWPATLVQPVGSPLSLECTVEGTSNPNLYWYRQAAGRGLQLLFYSVGIGQISSEVPQNLSASRPQDRQFILSSKKLLLSDSGFYLCAWSVGLPMTEAFFGQGTRLTVV.

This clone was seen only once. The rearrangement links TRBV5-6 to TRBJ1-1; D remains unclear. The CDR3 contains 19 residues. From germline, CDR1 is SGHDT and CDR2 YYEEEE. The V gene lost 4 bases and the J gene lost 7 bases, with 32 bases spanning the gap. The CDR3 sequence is CASSRRPGGRAKEGDEAFF. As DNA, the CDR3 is TGTGCCAGCAGCAGACGCCCGGGAGGGAGAGCCAAGGAGGGAGATGAAGCTTTCTTT.

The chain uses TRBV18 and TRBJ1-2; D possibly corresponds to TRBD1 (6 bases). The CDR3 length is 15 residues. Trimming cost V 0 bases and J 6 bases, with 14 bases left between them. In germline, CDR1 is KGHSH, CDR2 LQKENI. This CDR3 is CASSPPTGFGDGYTF. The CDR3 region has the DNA TGTGCCAGCTCACCACCTACAGGGTTCGGAGATGGCTACACCTTC. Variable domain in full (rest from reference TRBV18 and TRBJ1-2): NAGVMQNPRHLVRRRGQEARLRCSPMKGHSHVYWYRQLPEEGLKFMVYLQKENIIDESGMPKERFSAEFPKEGPSILRIQQVVRGDSAAYFCASSPPTGFGDGYTFGSGTRLTVV.

The CDR3 loop is CASSDVRGWPQHF. Written as DNA, the CDR3 is TGTGCCAGCAGTGATGTCAGGGGATGGCCCCAGCATTTT. This chain joins TRBV2 and TRBJ1-5; possibly TRBD1 for D (6 bases). V lost 3 bases, J lost 9 bases, and 12 bases lay in between. This CDR3 spans 13 amino acids. The germline V gene encodes CDR1 SNHLY and CDR2 FYNNEI.

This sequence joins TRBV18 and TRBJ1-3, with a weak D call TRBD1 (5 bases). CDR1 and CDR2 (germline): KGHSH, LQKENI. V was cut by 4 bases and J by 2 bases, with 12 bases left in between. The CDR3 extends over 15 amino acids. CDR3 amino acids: CASSQTQGAGNTIYF. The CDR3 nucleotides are TGTGCCAGCTCACAAACGCAGGGCGCTGGAAACACCATATATTTT.

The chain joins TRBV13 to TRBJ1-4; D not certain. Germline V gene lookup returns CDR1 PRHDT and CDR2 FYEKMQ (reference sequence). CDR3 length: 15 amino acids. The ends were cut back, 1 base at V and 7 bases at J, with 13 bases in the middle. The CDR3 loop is CASSLEPRTGEKLFF. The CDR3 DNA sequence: TGTGCCAGCAGCTTAGAACCGAGGACTGGTGAAAAACTGTTTTTT.

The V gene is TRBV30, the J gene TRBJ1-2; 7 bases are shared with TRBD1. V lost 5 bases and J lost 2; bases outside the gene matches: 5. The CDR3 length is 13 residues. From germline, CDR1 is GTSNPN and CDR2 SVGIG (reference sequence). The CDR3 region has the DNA TGTGCCTGGGGGACAGTCGGCAACTATGGCTACACCTTC. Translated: CAWGTVGNYGYTF.

CDR3 sequence: CASRPTRTSYQETQYF. CDR3 sequence (DNA): TGTGCCAGCAGACCCACCCGGACTTCGTACCAAGAGACCCAGTACTTC. The chain is built from TRBV25-1 and TRBJ2-5; D possibly corresponds to TRBD2 (5 bases). V shed 6 bases and J shed 0 bases, with 17 bases lying between them. CDR3 size: 16 residues. Germline V gives CDR1 MGHDK, CDR2 SYGVNS.

CDR3 sequence: CASSPLEIGELFF. The CDR3 bases are TGTGCCAGCAGCCCCCTAGAAATCGGGGAGCTGTTTTTT. The chain has TRBV7-9 and TRBJ2-2; no firm D call. V was trimmed by 5 bases and J by 7 bases, leaving 11 bases between them. The germline CDR1 and CDR2 sequences are SEHNR and FQNEAQ (reference sequence). This CDR3 is 13 amino acids long.

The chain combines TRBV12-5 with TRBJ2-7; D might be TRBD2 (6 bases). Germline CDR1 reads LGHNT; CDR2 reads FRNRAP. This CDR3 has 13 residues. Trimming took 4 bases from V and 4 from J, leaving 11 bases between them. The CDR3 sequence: CASGSGALYEQYF. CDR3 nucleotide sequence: TGTGCTAGTGGTTCGGGAGCCTTATACGAGCAGTACTTC.